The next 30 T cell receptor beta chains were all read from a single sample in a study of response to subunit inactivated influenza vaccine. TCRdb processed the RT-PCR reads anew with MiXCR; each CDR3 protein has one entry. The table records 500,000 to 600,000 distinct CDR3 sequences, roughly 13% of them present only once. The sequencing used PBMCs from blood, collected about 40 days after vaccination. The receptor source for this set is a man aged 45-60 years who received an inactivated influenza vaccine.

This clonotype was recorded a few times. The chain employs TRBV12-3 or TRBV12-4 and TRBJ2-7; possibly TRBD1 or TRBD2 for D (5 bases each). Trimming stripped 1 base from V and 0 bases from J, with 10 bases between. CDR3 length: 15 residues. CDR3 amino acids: CASSLGGSVSYEQYF. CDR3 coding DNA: TGTGCCAGCAGTTTAGGGGGGAGCGTCTCCTACGAGCAGTACTTC.

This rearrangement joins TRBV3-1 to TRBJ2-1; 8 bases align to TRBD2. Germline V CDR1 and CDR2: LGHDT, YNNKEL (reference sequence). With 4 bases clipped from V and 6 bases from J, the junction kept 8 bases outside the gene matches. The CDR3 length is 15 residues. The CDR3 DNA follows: TGTGCCAGCAGCCTAAGCGGGAGCGTCAGCAATGAGCAGTTCTTC. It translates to CASSLSGSVSNEQFF.

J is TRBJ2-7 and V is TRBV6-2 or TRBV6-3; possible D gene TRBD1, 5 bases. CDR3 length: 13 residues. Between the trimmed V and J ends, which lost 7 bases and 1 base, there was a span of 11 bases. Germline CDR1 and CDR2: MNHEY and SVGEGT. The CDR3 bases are TGTGCCAGCATCTCGACAGCGTCCTACGAGCAGTACTTC. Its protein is CASISTASYEQYF.

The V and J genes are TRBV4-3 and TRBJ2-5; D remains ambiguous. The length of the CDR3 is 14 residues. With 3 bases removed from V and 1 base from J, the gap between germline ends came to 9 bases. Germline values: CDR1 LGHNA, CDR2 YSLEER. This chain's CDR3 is CASSQSVSQETQYF. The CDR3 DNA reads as TGCGCCAGCAGCCAGTCCGTTAGCCAAGAGACCCAGTACTTC.

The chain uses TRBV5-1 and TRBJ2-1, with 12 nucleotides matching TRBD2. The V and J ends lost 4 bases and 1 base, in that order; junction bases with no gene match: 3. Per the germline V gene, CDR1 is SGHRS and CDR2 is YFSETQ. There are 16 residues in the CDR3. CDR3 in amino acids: CASSELAGGSYNEQFF. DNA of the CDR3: TGCGCCAGCAGCGAGCTAGCGGGGGGGTCCTACAATGAGCAGTTCTTC.

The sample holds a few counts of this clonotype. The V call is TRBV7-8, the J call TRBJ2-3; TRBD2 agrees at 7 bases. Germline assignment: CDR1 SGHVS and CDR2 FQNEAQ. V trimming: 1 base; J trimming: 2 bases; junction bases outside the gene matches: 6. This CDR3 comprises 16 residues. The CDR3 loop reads CASSLGGDYHTDTQYF. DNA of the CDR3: TGTGCCAGCAGCTTAGGGGGGGACTACCACACAGATACGCAGTATTTT.

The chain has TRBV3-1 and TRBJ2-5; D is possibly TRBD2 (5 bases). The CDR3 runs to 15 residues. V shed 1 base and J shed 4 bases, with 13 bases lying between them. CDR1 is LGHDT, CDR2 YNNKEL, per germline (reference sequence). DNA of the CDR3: TGTGCCAGCAGCCAAGGGACTGCAGCGAGAGAGACCCAGTACTTC. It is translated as CASSQGTAARETQYF.

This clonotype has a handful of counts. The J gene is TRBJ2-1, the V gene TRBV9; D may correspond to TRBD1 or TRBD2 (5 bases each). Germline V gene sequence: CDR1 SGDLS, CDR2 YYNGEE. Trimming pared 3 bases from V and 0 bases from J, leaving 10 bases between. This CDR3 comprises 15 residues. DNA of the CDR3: TGTGCCAGCAGCGCTGGGACCCTCTCCTACAATGAGCAGTTCTTC. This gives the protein CASSAGTLSYNEQFF.

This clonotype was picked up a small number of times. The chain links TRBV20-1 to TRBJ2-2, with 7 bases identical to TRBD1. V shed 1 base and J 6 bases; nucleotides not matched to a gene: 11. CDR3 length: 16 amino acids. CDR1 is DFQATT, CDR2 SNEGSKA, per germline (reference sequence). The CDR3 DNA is TGCAGTGCTAGAGTTACAGGGGTTAGGTTGGCCGGGGAGCTGTTTTTT. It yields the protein CSARVTGVRLAGELFF.

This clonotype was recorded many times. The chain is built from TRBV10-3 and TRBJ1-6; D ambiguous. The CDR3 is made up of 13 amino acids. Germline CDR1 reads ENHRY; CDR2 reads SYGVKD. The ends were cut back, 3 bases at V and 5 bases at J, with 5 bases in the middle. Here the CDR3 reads CAISDGNNSPLHF. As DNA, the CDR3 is TGTGCCATCAGTGACGGAAATAATTCACCCCTCCACTTT.

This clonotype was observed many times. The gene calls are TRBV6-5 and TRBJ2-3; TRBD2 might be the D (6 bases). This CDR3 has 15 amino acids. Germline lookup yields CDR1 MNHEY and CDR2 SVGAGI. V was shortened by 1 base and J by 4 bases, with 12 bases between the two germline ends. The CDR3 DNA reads TGTGCCAGCAGTTACTTTGGGAGGAGGCCAGATACGCAGTATTTT. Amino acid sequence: CASSYFGRRPDTQYF.

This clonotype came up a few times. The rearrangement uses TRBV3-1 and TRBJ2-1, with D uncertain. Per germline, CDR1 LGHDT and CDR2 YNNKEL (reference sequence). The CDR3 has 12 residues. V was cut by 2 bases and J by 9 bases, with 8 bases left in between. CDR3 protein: CASSQHLPEQFF. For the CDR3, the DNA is TGTGCCAGCAGCCAACACTTGCCTGAGCAGTTCTTC.

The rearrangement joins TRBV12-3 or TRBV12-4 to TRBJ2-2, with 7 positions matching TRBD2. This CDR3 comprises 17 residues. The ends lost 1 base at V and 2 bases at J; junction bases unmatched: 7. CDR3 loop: CASSLVVSSGNTGELFF. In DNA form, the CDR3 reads TGTGCCAGCAGTTTAGTGGTTTCTAGCGGAAACACCGGGGAGCTGTTTTTT.

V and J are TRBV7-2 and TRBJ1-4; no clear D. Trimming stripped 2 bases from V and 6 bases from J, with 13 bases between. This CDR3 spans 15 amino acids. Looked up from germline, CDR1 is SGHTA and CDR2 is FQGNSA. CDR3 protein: CASSLFPGADEKLFF. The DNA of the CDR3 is TGTGCCAGCAGCTTATTCCCAGGTGCCGATGAAAAACTGTTTTTT.

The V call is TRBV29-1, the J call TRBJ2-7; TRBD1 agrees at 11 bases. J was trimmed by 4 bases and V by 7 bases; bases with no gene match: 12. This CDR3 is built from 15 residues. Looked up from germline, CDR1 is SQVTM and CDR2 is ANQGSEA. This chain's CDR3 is CSAVDRGRKIYEQYF. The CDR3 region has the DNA TGCAGCGCAGTGGACAGGGGGCGCAAAATTTACGAGCAGTACTTC.

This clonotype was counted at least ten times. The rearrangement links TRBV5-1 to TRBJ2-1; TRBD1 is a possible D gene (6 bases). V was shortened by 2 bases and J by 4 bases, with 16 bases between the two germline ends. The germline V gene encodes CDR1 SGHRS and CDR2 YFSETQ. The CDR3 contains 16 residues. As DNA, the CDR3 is TGCGCCAGCAGCTTACCAGGGGCAACCGGTTACAATGAGCAGTTCTTC. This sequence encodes CASSLPGATGYNEQFF.

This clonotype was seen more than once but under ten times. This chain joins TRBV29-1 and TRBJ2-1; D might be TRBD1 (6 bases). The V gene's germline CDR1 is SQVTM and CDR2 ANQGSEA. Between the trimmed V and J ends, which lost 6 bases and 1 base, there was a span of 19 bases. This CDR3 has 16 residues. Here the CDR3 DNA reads TGCAGCGTAGCCGACGGCGTGAGGGGGTCCTACAATGAGCAGTTCTTC. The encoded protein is CSVADGVRGSYNEQFF.

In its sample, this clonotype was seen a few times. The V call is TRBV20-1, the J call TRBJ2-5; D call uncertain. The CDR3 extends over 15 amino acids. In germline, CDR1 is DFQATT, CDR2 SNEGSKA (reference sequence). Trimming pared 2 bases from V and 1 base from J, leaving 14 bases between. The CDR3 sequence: CSARKPGGIQETQYF. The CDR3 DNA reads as TGCAGTGCTAGAAAGCCGGGCGGCATCCAAGAGACCCAGTACTTC.

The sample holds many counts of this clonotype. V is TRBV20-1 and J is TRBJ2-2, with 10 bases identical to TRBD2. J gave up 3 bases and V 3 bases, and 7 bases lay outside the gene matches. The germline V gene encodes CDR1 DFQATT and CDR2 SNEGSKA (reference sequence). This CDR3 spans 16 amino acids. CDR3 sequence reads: CSARLAGVYDTGELFF. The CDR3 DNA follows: TGCAGTGCTAGGCTAGCGGGAGTTTACGACACCGGGGAGCTGTTTTTT.

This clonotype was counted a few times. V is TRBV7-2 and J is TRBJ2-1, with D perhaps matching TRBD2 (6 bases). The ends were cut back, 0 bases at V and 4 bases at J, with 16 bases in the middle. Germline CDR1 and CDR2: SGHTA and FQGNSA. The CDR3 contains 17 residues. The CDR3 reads CASSLAFLATGYNEQFF. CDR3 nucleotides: TGTGCCAGCAGCTTAGCGTTCCTAGCGACCGGTTACAATGAGCAGTTCTTC.

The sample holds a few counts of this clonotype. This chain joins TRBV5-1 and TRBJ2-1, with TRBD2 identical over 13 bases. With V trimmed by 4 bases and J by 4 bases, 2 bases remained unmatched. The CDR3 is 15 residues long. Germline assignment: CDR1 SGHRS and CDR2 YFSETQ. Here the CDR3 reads CASSMTSGGYNEQFF. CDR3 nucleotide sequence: TGCGCCAGCAGCATGACTAGCGGGGGGTACAATGAGCAGTTCTTC.

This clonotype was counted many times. The CDR3 nucleotides read TGCAGCGTTGAAGGGGTAGGAGAGGCCTACAATGAGCAGTTCTTC. It yields the protein CSVEGVGEAYNEQFF. The gene calls are TRBV29-1 and TRBJ2-1; no definite D call. Germline V gene lookup returns CDR1 SQVTM and CDR2 ANQGSEA. V was cut by 1 base and J by 2 bases, with 12 bases left in between. The CDR3 runs to 15 residues.

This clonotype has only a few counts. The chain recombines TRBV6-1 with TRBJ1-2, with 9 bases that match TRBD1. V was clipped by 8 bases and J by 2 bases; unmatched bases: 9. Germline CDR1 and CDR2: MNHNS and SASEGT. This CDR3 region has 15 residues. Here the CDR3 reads CASLVSGTGNYGYTF. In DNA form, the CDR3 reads TGTGCCAGCCTGGTGTCCGGGACAGGGAACTATGGCTACACCTTC.

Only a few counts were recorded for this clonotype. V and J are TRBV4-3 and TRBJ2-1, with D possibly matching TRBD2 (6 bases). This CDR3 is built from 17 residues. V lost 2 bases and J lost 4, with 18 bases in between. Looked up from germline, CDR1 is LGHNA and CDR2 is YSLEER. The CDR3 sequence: CASSQQFGTGLYNEQFF. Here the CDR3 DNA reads TGCGCCAGCAGCCAACAGTTCGGGACTGGATTATACAATGAGCAGTTCTTC.

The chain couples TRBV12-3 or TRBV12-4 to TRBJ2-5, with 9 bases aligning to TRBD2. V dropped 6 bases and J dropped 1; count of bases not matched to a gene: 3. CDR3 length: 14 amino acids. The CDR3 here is CASRGSGGQETQYF. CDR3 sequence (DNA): TGTGCCAGCAGAGGTAGCGGGGGCCAAGAGACCCAGTACTTC.

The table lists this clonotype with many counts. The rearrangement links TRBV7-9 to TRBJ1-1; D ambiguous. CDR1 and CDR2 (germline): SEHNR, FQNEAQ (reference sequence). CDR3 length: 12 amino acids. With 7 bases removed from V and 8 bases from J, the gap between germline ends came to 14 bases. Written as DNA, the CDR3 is TGTGCCAGCAAGAATGGGGTACAGGAAGCTTTCTTT. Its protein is CASKNGVQEAFF.

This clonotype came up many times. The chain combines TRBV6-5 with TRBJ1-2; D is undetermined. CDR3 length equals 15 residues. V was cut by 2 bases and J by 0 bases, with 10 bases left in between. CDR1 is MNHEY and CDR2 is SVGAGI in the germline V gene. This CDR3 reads CASSYNSRSNYGYTF. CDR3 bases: TGTGCCAGCAGTTACAACAGCCGATCTAACTATGGCTACACCTTC.

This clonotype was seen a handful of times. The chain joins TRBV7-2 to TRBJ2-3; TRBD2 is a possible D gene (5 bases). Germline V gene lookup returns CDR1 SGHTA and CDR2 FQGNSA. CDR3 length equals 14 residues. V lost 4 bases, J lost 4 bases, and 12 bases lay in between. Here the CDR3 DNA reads TGTGCCAGCAGCTCGGGGTCGAGCGCAGATACGCAGTATTTT. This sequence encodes CASSSGSSADTQYF.

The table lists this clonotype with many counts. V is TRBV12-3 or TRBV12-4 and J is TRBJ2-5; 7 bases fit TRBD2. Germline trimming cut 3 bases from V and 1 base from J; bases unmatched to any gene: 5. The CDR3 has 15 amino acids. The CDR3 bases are TGTGCCAGCAGTTTGACGGGAGGAGGCCAAGAGACCCAGTACTTC. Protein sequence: CASSLTGGGQETQYF.

In DNA form, the CDR3 reads TGTGCCAGCAGTTTATTTCTAACGCCCGGGGTGGATCAGCCCCAGCATTTT. Amino acids: CASSLFLTPGVDQPQHF. The chain combines TRBV28 with TRBJ1-5; D is ambiguous. Deletions cut 1 base from V and 5 bases from J, with 18 bases between. Germline lookup yields CDR1 MDHEN and CDR2 SYDVKM. The CDR3 spans 17 residues. The full variable domain, its missing parts supplied by reference TRBV28 and TRBJ1-5, is DVKVTQSSRYLVKRTGEKVFLECVQDMDHENMFWYRQDPGLGLRLIYFSYDVKMKEKGDIPEGYSVSREKKERFSLILESASTNQTSMYLCASSLFLTPGVDQPQHFGDGTRLSIL.